These T cell receptor beta chains were read from a single sample in a study of cytomegalovirus exposure and HLA in healthy donors. The method was immunoSEQ multiplex PCR; TCRdb's version includes in-frame clones alone and lacks a portion of them. The data contain about 120,000 clones, under 90% of them singletons. Input material: PBMCs. The receptors were gathered from a young woman in good health and CMV-seronegative. Each CDR3 is given with its conserved first and last residue. A D gene is named only where the DNA matches it firmly. Some rows have no size entry. The others give once, few or many, or a class for an expanded clone.

-	TRBV15	TRBD1	TRBJ1-4	CATKTGANEKLFF	TGTGCCACCAAAACAGGGGCTAATGAAAAACTGTTTTTT
-	TRBV6-5	-	TRBJ2-5	CASSYPDRGGRETQYF	TGTGCCAGCAGTTACCCCGACAGGGGAGGGCGAGAGACCCAGTACTTC
-	TRBV7-2	TRBD2	TRBJ2-1	CASSLGGSNEQFF	TGTGCCAGCAGCTTAGGCGGGAGCAATGAGCAGTTCTTC
-	TRBV19	TRBD2	TRBJ2-6	CASSIRLAGGSGANVLTF	TGTGCCAGTAGTATCAGACTAGCGGGAGGCTCTGGGGCCAACGTCCTGACTTTC
-	TRBV7-6	TRBD2	TRBJ2-3	CASSSLAGGLADTQYF	TGTGCCAGCAGCTCGTTAGCGGGAGGGCTTGCAGATACGCAGTATTTT
-	TRBV5-6	TRBD2	TRBJ2-3	CASSPTSGLPDTQYF	TGTGCCAGCAGCCCGACTAGCGGATTACCAGATACGCAGTATTTT
-	TRBV27	-	TRBJ2-5	CAWGEWLQETQYF	TGTGCCTGGGGGGAGTGGCTACAAGAGACCCAGTACTTC
-	TRBV18	TRBD1	TRBJ1-1	CASHRTGGTTEAFF	TGTGCCAGCCACCGGACAGGGGGAACAACTGAAGCTTTCTTT
-	TRBV28	TRBD2	TRBJ2-1	CASSFTGTSPVEEQFF	TGTGCCAGCAGTTTTACCGGGACTAGCCCTGTCGAGGAGCAGTTCTTC
few	TRBV11-2	-	TRBJ2-1	CASSSAYNEQFF	TGTGCCAGCAGCTCTGCCTACAATGAGCAGTTCTTC
-	TRBV30	-	TRBJ1-5	CAWGGRVSNQPQHF	TGTGCCTGGGGGGGGAGAGTTAGCAATCAGCCCCAGCATTTT
-	TRBV14	TRBD2	TRBJ2-1	CASSQEPSGSNEQFF	TGTGCCAGCAGCCAAGAACCTAGCGGGAGTAATGAGCAGTTCTTC
-	TRBV9	-	TRBJ2-1	CASSIAGSSSYNEQFF	TGTGCCAGCAGCATCGCGGGGTCGAGCTCCTACAATGAGCAGTTCTTC
-	TRBV5-6	TRBD1	TRBJ1-2	CASSPGGQGASYGYTF	TGTGCCAGCAGCCCCGGGGGACAGGGGGCAAGCTATGGCTACACCTTC
-	TRBV27	-	TRBJ2-7	CASSRVLGAYEQYF	TGTGCCAGCAGTCGTGTCCTCGGGGCCTACGAGCAGTACTTC
-	TRBV7-9	TRBD2	TRBJ2-2	CASSLGTSGRGGELFF	TGTGCCAGCAGCTTAGGGACTAGCGGGAGAGGCGGGGAGCTGTTTTTT